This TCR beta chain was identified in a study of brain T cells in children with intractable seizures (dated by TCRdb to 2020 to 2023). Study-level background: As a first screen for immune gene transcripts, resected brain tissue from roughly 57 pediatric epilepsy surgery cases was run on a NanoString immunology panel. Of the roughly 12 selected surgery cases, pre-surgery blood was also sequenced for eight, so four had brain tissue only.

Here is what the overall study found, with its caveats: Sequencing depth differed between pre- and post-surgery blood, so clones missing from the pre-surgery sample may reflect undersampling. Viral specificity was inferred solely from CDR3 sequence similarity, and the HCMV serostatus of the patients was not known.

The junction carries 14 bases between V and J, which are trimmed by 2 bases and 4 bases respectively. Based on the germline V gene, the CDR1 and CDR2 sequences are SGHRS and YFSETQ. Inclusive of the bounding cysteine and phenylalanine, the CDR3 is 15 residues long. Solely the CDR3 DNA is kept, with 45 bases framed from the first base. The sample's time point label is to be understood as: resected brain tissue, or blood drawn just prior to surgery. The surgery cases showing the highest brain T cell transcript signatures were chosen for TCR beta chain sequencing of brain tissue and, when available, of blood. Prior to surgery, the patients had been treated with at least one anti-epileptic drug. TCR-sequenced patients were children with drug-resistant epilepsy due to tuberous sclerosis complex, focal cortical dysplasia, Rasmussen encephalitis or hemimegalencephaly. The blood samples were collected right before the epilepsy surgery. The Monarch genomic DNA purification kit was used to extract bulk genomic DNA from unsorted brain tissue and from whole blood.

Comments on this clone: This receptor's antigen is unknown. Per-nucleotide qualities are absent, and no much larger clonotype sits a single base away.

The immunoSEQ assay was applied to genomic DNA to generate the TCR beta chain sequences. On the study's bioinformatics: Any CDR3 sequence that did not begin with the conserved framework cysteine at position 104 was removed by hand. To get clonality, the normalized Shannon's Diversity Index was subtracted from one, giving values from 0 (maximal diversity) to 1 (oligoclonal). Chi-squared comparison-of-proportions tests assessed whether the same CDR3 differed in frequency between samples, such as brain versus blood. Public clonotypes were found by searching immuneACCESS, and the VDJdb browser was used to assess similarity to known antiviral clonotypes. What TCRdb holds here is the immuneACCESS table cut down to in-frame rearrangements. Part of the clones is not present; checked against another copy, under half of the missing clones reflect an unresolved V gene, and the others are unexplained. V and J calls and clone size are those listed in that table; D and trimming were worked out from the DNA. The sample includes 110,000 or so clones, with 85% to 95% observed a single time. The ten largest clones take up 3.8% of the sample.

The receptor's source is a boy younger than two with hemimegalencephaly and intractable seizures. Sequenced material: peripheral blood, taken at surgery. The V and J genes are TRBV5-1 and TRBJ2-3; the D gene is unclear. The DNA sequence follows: TGCGCCAGCAGCTTAAGTCCAGCAATGGCAGATACGCAGTATTTT. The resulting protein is CASSLSPAMADTQYF. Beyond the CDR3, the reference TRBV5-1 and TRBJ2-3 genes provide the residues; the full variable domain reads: KAGVTQTPRYLIKTRGQQVTLSCSPISGHRSVSWYQQTPGQGLQFLFEYFSETQRNKGNFPGRFSGRQFSNSRSEMNVSTLELGDSALYLCASSLSPAMADTQYFGPGTRLTVL.